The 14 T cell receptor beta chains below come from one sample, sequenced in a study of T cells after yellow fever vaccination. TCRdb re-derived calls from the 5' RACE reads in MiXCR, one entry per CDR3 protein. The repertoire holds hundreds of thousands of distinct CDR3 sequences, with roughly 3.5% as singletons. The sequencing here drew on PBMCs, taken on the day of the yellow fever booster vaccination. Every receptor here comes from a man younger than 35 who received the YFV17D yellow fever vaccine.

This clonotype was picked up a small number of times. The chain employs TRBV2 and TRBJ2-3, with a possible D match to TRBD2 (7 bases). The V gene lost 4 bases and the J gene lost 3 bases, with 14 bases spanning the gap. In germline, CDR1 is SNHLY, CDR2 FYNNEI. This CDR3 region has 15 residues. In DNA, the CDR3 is TGTGCCAGCAGTGGAAGGGGGGGCGGGACAGATACGCAGTATTTT. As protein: CASSGRGGGTDTQYF.

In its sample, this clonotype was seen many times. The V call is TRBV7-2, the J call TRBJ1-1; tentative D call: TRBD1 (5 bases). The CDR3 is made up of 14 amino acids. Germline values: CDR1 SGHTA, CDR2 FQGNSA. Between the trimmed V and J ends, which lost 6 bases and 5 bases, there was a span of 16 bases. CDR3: CASSFQGKGTEAFF. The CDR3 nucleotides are TGTGCCAGCAGTTTTCAGGGCAAGGGGACTGAAGCTTTCTTT.

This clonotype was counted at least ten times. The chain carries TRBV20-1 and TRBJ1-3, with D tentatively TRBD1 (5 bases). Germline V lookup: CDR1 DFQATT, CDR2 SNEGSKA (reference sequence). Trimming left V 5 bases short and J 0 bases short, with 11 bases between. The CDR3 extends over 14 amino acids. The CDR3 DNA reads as TGCAGTGCTTCTATCGACAGCTCTGGAAACACCATATATTTT. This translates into CSASIDSSGNTIYF.

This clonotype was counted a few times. The chain's CDR3 is CASSIIGLNTEAFF. Here the CDR3 DNA reads TGTGCCAGTAGTATAATCGGTTTGAACACTGAAGCTTTCTTT. The V gene is TRBV19, the J gene TRBJ1-1; D is ambiguous. This CDR3 has 14 amino acids. Germline CDR1 reads LNHDA; CDR2 reads SQIVND (reference sequence). The V end was cut by 2 bases, the J end by 0 bases, with 7 bases between.

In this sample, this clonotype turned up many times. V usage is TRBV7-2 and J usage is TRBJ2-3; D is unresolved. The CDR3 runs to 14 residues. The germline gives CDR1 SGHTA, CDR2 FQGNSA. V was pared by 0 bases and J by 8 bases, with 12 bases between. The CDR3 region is CASSLARREATQYF. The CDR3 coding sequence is TGTGCCAGCAGCTTAGCGCGGCGCGAGGCTACGCAGTATTTT.

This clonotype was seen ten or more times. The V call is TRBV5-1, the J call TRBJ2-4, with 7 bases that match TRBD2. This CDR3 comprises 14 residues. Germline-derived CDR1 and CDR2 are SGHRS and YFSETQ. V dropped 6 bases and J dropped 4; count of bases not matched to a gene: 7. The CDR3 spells CASKPNGGKNIQYF. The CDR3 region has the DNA TGCGCCAGCAAACCGAACGGGGGGAAAAACATTCAGTACTTC.

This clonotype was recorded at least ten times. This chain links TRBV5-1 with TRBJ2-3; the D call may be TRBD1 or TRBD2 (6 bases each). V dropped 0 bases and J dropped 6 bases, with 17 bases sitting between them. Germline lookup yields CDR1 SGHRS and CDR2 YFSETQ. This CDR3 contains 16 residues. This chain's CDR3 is CASSLALGGASDTQYF. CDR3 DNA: TGCGCCAGCAGCTTGGCCCTGGGGGGCGCCTCCGATACGCAGTATTTT.

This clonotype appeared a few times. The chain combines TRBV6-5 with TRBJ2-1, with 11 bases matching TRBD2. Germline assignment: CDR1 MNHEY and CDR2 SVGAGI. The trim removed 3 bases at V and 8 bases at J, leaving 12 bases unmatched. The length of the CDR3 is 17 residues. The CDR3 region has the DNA TGTGCCAGCAGTTATTCCTTAGCGGGGGGGCCAGACGATGAGCAGTTCTTC. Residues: CASSYSLAGGPDDEQFF.

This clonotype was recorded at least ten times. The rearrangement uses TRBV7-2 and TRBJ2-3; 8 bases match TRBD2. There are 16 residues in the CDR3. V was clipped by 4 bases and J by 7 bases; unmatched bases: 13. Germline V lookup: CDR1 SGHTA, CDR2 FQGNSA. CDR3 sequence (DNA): TGTGCCAGCAGCTCGAAAGACCGGGGGGGGCTGTATACGCAGTATTTT. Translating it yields CASSSKDRGGLYTQYF. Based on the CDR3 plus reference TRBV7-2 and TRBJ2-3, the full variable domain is GAGVSQSPSNKVTEKGKDVELRCDPISGHTALYWYRQSLGQGLEFLIYFQGNSAPDKSGLPSDRFSAERTGGSVSTLTIQRTQQEDSAVYLCASSSKDRGGLYTQYFGPGTRLTVL.

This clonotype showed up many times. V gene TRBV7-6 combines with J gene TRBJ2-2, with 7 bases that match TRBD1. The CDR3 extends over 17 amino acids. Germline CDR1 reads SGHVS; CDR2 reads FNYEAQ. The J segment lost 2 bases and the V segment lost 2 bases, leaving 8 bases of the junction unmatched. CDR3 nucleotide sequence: TGTGCCAGCAGCTTAACAACCCGGACAGGCAACACCGGGGAGCTGTTTTTT. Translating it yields CASSLTTRTGNTGELFF.

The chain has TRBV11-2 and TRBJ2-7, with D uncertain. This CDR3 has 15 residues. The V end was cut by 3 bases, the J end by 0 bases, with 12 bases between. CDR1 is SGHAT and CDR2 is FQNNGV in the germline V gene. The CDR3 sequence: CASSLGSQFSYEQYV. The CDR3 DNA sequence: TGTGCCAGCAGCTTGGGGTCGCAATTCTCCTACGAGCAGTACGTC.

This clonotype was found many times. Here the CDR3 reads CASSPSQPQNTGELFF. The DNA for the CDR3 is TGTGCCAGCAGTCCCAGCCAGCCACAGAACACCGGGGAGCTGTTTTTT. The genes are TRBV6-6 and TRBJ2-2, with unresolved D. The CDR3 has 16 residues. CDR1 and CDR2 from the germline V gene are MNHNY and SVGAGI (reference sequence). V lost 5 bases to trimming and J lost 1 base, with 14 bases between them.

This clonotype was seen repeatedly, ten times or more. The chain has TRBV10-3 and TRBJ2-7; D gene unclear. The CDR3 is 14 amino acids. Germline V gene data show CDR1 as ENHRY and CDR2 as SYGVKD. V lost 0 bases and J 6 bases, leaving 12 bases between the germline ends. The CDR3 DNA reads TGTGCCATCAGTGAGTCGTCGAAAGGTCGCGAGCAGTACGTC. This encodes CAISESSKGREQYV.

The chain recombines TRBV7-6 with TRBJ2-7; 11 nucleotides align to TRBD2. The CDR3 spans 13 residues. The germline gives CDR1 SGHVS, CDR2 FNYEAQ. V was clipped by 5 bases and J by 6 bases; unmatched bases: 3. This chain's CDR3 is CASSTSGGIEQYF. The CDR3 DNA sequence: TGTGCCAGCAGCACTAGCGGGGGTATCGAGCAGTACTTC.